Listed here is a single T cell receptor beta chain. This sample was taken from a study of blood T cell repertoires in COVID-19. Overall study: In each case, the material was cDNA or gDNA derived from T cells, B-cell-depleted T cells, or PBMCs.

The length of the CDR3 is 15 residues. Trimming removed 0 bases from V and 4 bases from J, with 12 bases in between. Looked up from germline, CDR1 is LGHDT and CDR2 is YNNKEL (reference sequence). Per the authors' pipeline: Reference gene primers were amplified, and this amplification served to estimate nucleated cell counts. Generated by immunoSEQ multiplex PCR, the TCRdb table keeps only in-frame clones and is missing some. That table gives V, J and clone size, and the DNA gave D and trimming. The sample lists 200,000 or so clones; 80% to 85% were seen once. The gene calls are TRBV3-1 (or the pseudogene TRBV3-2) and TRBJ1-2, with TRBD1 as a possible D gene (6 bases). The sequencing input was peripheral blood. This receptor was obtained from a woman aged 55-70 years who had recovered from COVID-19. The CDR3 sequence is CASSQEGNRAYGYTF. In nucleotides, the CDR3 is TGTGCCAGCAGCCAAGAAGGGAACAGGGCCTATGGCTACACCTTC.